The 3 T cell receptor beta chains below were found in one sample sequenced in a study of T cells in Graves' hyperthyroidism and ophthalmopathy. Researchers took RNA transcripts and amplified the TCR beta CDR3 regions from them. Primed by the HTBI set, a first-round RT-PCR was run on the TCR CDR3. TCRdb re-called the multiplex PCR reads with MiXCR, one entry per CDR3 protein. The sample consists of roughly 740,000 distinct CDR3 sequences, 16% of them appearing once. Input material: blood. The source is a man aged 18 to 30 with Graves' hyperthyroidism.

The chain joins TRBV6-1 to TRBJ1-5; possible D gene TRBD1, 5 bases. The CDR3 is 16 residues long. Trimming removed 6 bases from V and 7 bases from J, with 22 bases in between. Per germline, CDR1 MNHNS and CDR2 SASEGT. Here the CDR3 DNA reads TGTGCCAGCAGACTCACCAACAGGCGGCCCCTCCAGCCCCAGCATTTT. The encoded protein is CASRLTNRRPLQPQHF.

V is TRBV4-2 and J is TRBJ2-7, with D possibly being TRBD2 (5 bases). The germline V gene encodes CDR1 LGHNA and CDR2 YNFKEQ. This CDR3 is built from 15 residues. Trimming shortened V by 1 base and J by 6 bases, and 16 bases separated the two germline ends. The CDR3 loop reads CASSQVMDGVGEQYF. The DNA for the CDR3 is TGTGCCAGCAGCCAAGTAATGGACGGGGTGGGCGAGCAGTACTTC.

This clonotype showed up just a few times. V is TRBV12-3 or TRBV12-4 and J is TRBJ2-7; 11 nucleotides align to TRBD2. The CDR3 runs to 15 residues. V dropped 2 bases and J dropped 6; count of bases not matched to a gene: 6. CDR3 bases: TGTGCCAGCAGTTTAAAACTAGCGGGAGCTGGCGAGCAGTACTTC. It codes for CASSLKLAGAGEQYF.